Listed below are T cell receptor beta chains from one sample, sequenced in a study of blood T cells in healthy people across ages. Via MiXCR, TCRdb re-called the 5' RACE reads, giving one row per CDR3 protein. The sample lists about 1.1 million distinct CDR3 sequences, less than 45% occurring once. The specimen sequenced was blood. The receptors were gathered from a young man in good health. Each CDR3 is given with its conserved first and last residue. The D gene is left open where the match is weak. Clone size, where shown, is once, few, many, or a class for clones that have expanded.

CASSSPDRAGANVLTF TGTGCCAGCAGCTCACCCGACAGGGCTGGGGCCAACGTCCTGACTTTC TRBV12-3/TRBV12-4 NA TRBD1 TRBJ2-6
CASSLDGEYGYTF TGTGCCAGCAGTTTAGACGGCGAATATGGCTACACCTTC TRBV12-3/TRBV12-4 NA NA TRBJ1-2
CASSPQGGLNYGYTF TGTGCCAGCAGCCCACAGGGTGGCCTCAACTATGGCTACACCTTC TRBV3-1 few NA TRBJ1-2
CASSRGAGALGNEQFF TGTGCCAGCAGCCGGGGGGCAGGGGCTCTGGGGAATGAGCAGTTCTTC TRBV5-6 few NA TRBJ2-1
CASTIQGALDGYTF TGTGCCAGCACCATACAGGGGGCGCTTGATGGCTACACCTTC TRBV5-6 NA TRBD1 TRBJ1-2
CSWTEASTEAFF TGCAGTTGGACGGAGGCGTCCACTGAAGCTTTCTTT TRBV20-1 NA NA TRBJ1-1
CASGTGGVDTQYF TGTGCCAGCGGAACAGGGGGTGTAGATACGCAGTATTTT TRBV27 NA TRBD1 TRBJ2-3
CASSWGTERETQYF TGTGCCAGCAGCTGGGGGACAGAGAGAGAGACCCAGTACTTC TRBV27 few TRBD1 TRBJ2-5
CASSYSRTQPQHF TGTGCCAGCAGTTACTCGAGGACTCAGCCCCAGCATTTT TRBV6-5 NA NA TRBJ1-5
CASSTGQSQETQYF TGTGCCAGCAGCACAGGACAGAGCCAAGAGACCCAGTACTTC TRBV7-7 NA NA TRBJ2-5
CASSLTGESSPLHF TGTGCCAGCAGCTTAACAGGGGAGAGTTCACCCCTCCACTTT TRBV7-8 NA TRBD1 TRBJ1-6